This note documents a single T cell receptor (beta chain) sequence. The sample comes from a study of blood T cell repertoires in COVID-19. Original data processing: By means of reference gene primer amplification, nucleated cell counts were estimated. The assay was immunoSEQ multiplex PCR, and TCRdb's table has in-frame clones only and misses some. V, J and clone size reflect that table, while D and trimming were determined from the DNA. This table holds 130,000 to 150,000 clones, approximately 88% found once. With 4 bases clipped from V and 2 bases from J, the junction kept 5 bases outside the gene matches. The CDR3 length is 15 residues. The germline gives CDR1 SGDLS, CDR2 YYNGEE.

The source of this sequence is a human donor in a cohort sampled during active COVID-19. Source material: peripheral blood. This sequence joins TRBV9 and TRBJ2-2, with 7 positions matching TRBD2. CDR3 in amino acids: CASSPRGLNTGELFF. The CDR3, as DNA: TGTGCCAGCAGCCCAAGGGGACTAAACACCGGGGAGCTGTTTTTT. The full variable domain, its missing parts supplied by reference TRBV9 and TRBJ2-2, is DSGVTQTPKHLITATGQRVTLRCSPRSGDLSVYWYQQSLDQGLQFLIQYYNGEERAKGNILERFSAQQFPDLHSELNLSSLELGDSALYFCASSPRGLNTGELFFGEGSRLTVL.